Below, 10 T cell receptor beta chains from the same sample are listed, as sequenced in a study of blood T cell repertoires in COVID-19. This table comes from immunoSEQ multiplex PCR, and its TCRdb copy is limited to in-frame clones, with some not included. Here the sample spans 95,000 to 110,000 clones, 91% being singletons. The sequencing sample was made of peripheral blood. The receptors here all came from a human donor in a cohort sampled during active COVID-19.

The chain has TRBV4-1 and TRBJ2-1; 10 nucleotides agree with TRBD2. After removal of 0 bases from V and 3 bases from J, the junction contained 5 bases not matched to a gene. The CDR3 spans 17 residues. Germline V CDR1 and CDR2: MGHRA, YSYEKL. This CDR3 is CASSQEGGLADYNEQFF. The CDR3 DNA is TGCGCCAGCAGCCAAGAGGGAGGACTAGCGGACTACAATGAGCAGTTCTTC.

The chain carries TRBV5-4 and TRBJ2-3; 10 bases line up with TRBD2. V dropped 4 bases and J dropped 6; count of bases not matched to a gene: 8. Germline CDR1 and CDR2: SGHNT and YYREEE (reference sequence). The CDR3 loop spans 15 amino acids. The CDR3, as DNA: TGTGCCAGCAGCCAGAGCGGGGGGGCGGAGGATACGCAGTATTTT. Translated, it gives CASSQSGGAEDTQYF. The full variable domain, its missing parts supplied by reference TRBV5-4 and TRBJ2-3, is ETGVTQSPTHLIKTRGQQVTLRCSSQSGHNTVSWYQQALGQGPQFIFQYYREEENGRGNFPPRFSGLQFPNYSSELNVNALELDDSALYLCASSQSGGAEDTQYFGPGTRLTVL.

The J gene is TRBJ2-7, the V gene TRBV19; 9 bases are shared with TRBD1. The V segment lost 11 bases and the J segment 3 bases; nucleotides outside the gene matches: 5. This CDR3 has 12 residues. Germline V gives CDR1 LNHDA, CDR2 SQIVND (reference sequence). The CDR3: CASGTGIYEQYF. The CDR3 nucleotides read TGTGCCTCCGGGACAGGGATCTACGAGCAGTACTTC.

This clone came up once. This sequence joins TRBV5-8 and TRBJ1-1, with 9 bases fitting TRBD1. V trimming: 4 bases; J trimming: 0 bases; junction bases outside the gene matches: 4. Germline assignment: CDR1 SGHTS and CDR2 YDEGEE. CDR3 size: 15 residues. The CDR3, as DNA: TGTGCCAGCAGCCTAGGACAGGGGATGAACACTGAAGCTTTCTTT. It codes for CASSLGQGMNTEAFF.

The CDR3 loop is CASSAGIGRRQYF. CDR3 coding DNA: TGTGCCAGCAGCGCTGGGATCGGGAGGCGGCAGTACTTC. This sequence joins TRBV6-5 and TRBJ2-7; 7 positions agree with TRBD2. J gave up 9 bases and V 6 bases, and 11 bases lay outside the gene matches. Germline V gives CDR1 MNHEY, CDR2 SVGAGI. The CDR3 is 13 residues long.

The chain employs TRBV24-1 and TRBJ1-5; D unresolved. CDR1 and CDR2 (germline): KGHDR, SFDVKD. V dropped 4 bases and J dropped 1 base, with 7 bases sitting between them. The CDR3 loop spans 14 amino acids. CDR3 residues: CATSEGRSNQPQHF. For the CDR3, the DNA is TGTGCCACCAGTGAAGGGAGGAGCAATCAGCCCCAGCATTTT.

The gene calls are TRBV6-5 and TRBJ1-1, with D perhaps matching TRBD1 (5 bases). The V gene lost 8 bases and the J gene lost 1 base, with 14 bases spanning the gap. Per the germline V gene, CDR1 is MNHEY and CDR2 is SVGAGI. CDR3 length equals 14 residues. For the CDR3, the DNA is TGTGCCAGCGGATTACGAACAGGGAACACTGAAGCTTTCTTT. Translating gives CASGLRTGNTEAFF.

The genes are TRBV4-1 and TRBJ2-1; 10 bases are a match to TRBD2. V gave up 4 bases and J gave up 3 bases; unmatched junction bases: 9. Germline CDR1 MGHRA, CDR2 YSYEKL. The CDR3 loop spans 17 amino acids. The CDR3 sequence: CASSLTTSGYDYNEQFF. The CDR3 region has the DNA TGCGCCAGCAGCCTGACGACTAGCGGGTACGACTACAATGAGCAGTTCTTC.

This clone has only a few counts. This chain links TRBV29-1 with TRBJ1-1; no clear D gene. This CDR3 spans 13 amino acids. The V end lost 4 bases, the J end lost 2 bases, and 11 bases lay between the germline ends. Germline-derived CDR1 and CDR2 are SQVTM and ANQGSEA. This CDR3 reads CSVAFQLNTEAFF. The CDR3 nucleotides read TGCAGCGTTGCGTTCCAACTAAACACTGAAGCTTTCTTT.

This sequence joins TRBV6-5 and TRBJ1-4, with 7 bases lining up with TRBD1. Germline CDR1 MNHEY, CDR2 SVGAGI. The CDR3 is 16 amino acids. J gave up 4 bases and V 2 bases, and 7 bases lay outside the gene matches. For the CDR3, the DNA is TGTGCCAGCAGTTACCACGATGGGACAGTTAATGAAAAACTGTTTTTT. Encoded protein: CASSYHDGTVNEKLFF.